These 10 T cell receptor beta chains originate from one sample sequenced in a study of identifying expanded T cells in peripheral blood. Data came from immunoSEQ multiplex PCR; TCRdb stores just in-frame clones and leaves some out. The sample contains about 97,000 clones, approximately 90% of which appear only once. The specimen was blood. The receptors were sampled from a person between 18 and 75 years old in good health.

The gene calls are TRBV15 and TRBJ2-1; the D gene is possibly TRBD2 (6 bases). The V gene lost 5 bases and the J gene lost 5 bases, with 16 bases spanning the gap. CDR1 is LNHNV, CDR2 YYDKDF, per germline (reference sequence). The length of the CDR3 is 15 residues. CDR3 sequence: CATSDVPGLNNEQFF. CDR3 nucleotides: TGTGCCACCAGCGACGTCCCGGGACTTAACAATGAGCAGTTCTTC.

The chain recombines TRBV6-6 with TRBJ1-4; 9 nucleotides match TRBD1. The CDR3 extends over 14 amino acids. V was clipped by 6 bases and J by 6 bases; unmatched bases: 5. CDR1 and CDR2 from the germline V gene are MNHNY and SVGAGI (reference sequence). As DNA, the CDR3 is TGTGCCAGCAGGTCCGGGACAGGGCATGAAAAACTGTTTTTT. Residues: CASRSGTGHEKLFF.

CDR3 in amino acids: CASSTTSGGLSEQYF. The CDR3 bases are TGTGCCAGCAGCACGACTAGCGGGGGGCTTAGCGAGCAGTACTTC. The chain is built from TRBV11-1 and TRBJ2-7, with 13 bases identical to TRBD2. In germline, CDR1 is SGHAT, CDR2 FQDESV (reference sequence). The CDR3 totals 15 residues. Losses at the gene ends were 5 bases for V and 6 bases for J; bases not matched to a gene: 7.

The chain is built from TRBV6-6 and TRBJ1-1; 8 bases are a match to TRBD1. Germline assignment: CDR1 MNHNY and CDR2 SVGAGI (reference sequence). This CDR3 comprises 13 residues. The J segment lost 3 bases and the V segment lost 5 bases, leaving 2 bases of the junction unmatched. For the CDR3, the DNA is TGTGCCAGCAGTGGACAGGGCGACACTGAAGCTTTCTTT. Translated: CASSGQGDTEAFF.

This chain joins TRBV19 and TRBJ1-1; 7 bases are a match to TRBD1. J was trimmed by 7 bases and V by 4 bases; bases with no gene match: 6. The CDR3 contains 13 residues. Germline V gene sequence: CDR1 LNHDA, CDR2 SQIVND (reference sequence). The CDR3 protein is CASSTDRAGEAFF. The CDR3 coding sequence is TGTGCCAGTAGTACCGACAGGGCGGGTGAAGCTTTCTTT.

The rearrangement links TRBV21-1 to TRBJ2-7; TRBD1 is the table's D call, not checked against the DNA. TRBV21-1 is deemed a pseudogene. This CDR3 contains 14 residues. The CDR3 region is CASSAGQGSYEQYF. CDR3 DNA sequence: TGTGCCAGCAGCGCCGGACAGGGTAGCTACGAGCAGTACTTC.

CDR3 DNA: TGTGCCATCACTGGAGGGCGGGGTGAAAAACTGTTTTTT. Amino acid sequence: CAITGGRGEKLFF. The rearrangement links TRBV10-3 to TRBJ1-4; no firm D call. V dropped 7 bases and J dropped 7 bases, with 13 bases sitting between them. This CDR3 spans 13 amino acids. Germline V lookup: CDR1 ENHRY, CDR2 SYGVKD.

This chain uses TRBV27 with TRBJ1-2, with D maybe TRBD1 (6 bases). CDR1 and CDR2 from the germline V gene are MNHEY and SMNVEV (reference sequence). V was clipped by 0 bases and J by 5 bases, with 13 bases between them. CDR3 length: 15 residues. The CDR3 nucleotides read TGTGCCAGCAGTTTATCCTGGGGGGGCGGGTATGGCTACACCTTC. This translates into CASSLSWGGGYGYTF.

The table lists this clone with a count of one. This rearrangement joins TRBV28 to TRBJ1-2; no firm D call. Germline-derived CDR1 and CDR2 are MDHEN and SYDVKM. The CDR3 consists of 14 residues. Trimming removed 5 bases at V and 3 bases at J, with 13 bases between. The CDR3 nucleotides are TGTGCCAGCAGTAGAACCGCAGGCCACTATGGCTACACCTTC. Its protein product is CASSRTAGHYGYTF.

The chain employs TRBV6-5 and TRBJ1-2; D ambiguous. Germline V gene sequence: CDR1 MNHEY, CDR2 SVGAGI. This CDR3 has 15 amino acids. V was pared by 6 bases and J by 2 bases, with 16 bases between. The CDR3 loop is CASRKSDRANYGYTF. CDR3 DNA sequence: TGTGCCAGCAGGAAGTCGGATCGGGCGAACTATGGCTACACCTTC.